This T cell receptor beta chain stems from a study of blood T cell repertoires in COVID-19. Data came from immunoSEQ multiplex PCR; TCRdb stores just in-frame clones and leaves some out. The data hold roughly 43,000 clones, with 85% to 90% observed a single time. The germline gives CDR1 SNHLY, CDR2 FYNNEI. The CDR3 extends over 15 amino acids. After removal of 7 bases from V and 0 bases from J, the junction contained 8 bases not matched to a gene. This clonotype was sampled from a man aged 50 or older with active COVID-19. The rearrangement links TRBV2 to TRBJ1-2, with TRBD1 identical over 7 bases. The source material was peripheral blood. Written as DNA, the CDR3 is TGTGCCAGCACTAAGACAGGGACAGCTAACTATGGCTACACCTTC. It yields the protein CASTKTGTANYGYTF.